Below, one TCR beta chain is given with its context. Repertoires were generated with immunoSEQ multiplex PCR, while TCRdb's copy carries only in-frame clones and drops some. This table holds 150,000 to 200,000 clones, around 82% found once. These data come from a study of blood T cell repertoires in COVID-19. This CDR3 is built from 15 residues. Germline V gene data show CDR1 as LNHDA and CDR2 as SQIVND (reference sequence). The V segment lost 5 bases and the J segment 1 base; nucleotides outside the gene matches: 7. The TCR originated in a woman in her forties with COVID-19, enrolled during active disease. The chain is built from TRBV19 and TRBJ2-5; the match to TRBD1 covers 7 bases. Sequences were obtained from peripheral blood. The CDR3, as DNA: TGTGCCAGTAGTTCCCTGACAGGGTTCCAAGAGACCCAGTACTTC. It codes for CASSSLTGFQETQYF.